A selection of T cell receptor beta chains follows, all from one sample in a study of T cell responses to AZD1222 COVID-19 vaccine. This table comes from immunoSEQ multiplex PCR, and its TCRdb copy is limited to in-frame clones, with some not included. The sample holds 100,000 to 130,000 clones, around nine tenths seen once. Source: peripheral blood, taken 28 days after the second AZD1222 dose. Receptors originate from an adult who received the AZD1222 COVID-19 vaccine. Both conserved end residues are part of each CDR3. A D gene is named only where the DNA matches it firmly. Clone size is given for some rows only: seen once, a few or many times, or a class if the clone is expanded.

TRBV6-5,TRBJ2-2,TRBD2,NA,TGTGCCAGCGGTAATAGCGGGAGCGGGGCCGGGGAGCTGTTTTTT,CASGNSGSGAGELFF
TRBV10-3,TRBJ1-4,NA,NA,TGTGCCATCTCTGGGGGCGAGGTTGAAAAACTGTTTTTT,CAISGGEVEKLFF
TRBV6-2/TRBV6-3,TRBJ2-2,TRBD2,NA,TGTGCCAGCAGTTACTCTCCTCTGAGCGGGGGGGCCCAGGAAGTCGGGGAGCTGTTTTTT,CASSYSPLSGGAQEVGELFF
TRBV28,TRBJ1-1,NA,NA,TGTGCCAGCAGTTCTACCCGTGGCGCGCCTTCGAACACTGAAGCTTTCTTT,CASSSTRGAPSNTEAFF
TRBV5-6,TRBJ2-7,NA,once,TGTGCCAGCAGCTTGGGTTGGCAGGGAACCTACGAGCAGTACTTC,CASSLGWQGTYEQYF
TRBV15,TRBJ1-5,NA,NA,TGTGCCACCAGCAGAGTAAGGGCGCTTGGCAATCAGCCCCAGCATTTT,CATSRVRALGNQPQHF
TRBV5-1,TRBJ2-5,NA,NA,TGCGCCAGCAGCAATACCGGGGGAAAAGAGACCCAGTACTTC,CASSNTGGKETQYF
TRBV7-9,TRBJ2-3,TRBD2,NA,TGTGCCAGCAGCTTAAAGGAAAGACTAGCGGGAGGAGATACGCAGTATTTT,CASSLKERLAGGDTQYF
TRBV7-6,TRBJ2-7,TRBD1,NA,TGTGCCAGCAGCAACTATGGACAGGGTACGAGCTCCTACGAGCAGTACTTC,CASSNYGQGTSSYEQYF
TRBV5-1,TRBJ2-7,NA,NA,TGCGCCAGCAGGTACCAGACAGGGAGGGGGGCTTACGAGCAGTACTTC,CASRYQTGRGAYEQYF
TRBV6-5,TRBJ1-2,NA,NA,TGTGCCAGCAGTTCCGGGGGGAAAGGCTATGGCTACACCTTC,CASSSGGKGYGYTF
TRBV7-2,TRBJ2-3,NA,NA,TGTGCCAGCAGCTTAGCGGGTTTCCGGGATAGAGATACGCAGTATTTT,CASSLAGFRDRDTQYF
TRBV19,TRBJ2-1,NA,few,TGTGCCAGTAGTATAATCGGGACCCACAATGAGCAGTTCTTC,CASSIIGTHNEQFF